This T cell receptor beta chain is drawn from a study of tumor-infiltrating lymphocytes in primary liver carcinoma. Study-wide findings and caveats: Appearing in all five tumor regions was true of only about 7.5-25% of top clones.

Co-extraction yielded RNA and DNA from about 20-30 mg of unsorted bulk tissue. The investigators made TCR beta cDNA from around 540 ng total RNA, using a constant-region primer. Amplification in three nested multiplex PCR rounds with slightly modified ARM-PCR gave rise to TCR beta libraries. A C-beta reverse primer and TRBV1-TRBV30 forward primers served in each of the first two PCR rounds, at 10 cycles apiece. TCRdb itself ran the multiplex PCR reads through MiXCR, one entry per CDR3 protein. The table records roughly 22,000 distinct CDR3 sequences, approximately 80% of them present only once. The CDR3 is made up of 14 amino acids. Germline V gene sequence: CDR1 LGHNA, CDR2 YSLEER. In regard to this clonotype: The antigen is undetermined. Germline and junction disagree at one end, which may indicate a read error.

The chain is built from TRBV4-3 and TRBJ2-1; D remains unclear. This TCR was recovered from a woman in her twenties or thirties with primary liver carcinoma and hepatitis B virus infection. Source material: liver tumor tissue from sampling region 2. This sample's subset: tumor region T2, inferior pole. CDR3: CANSHPELVNEQIF. CDR3 nucleotides: TGCGCCAACAGCCACCCAGAGTTGGTCAATGAGCAGATCTTC.